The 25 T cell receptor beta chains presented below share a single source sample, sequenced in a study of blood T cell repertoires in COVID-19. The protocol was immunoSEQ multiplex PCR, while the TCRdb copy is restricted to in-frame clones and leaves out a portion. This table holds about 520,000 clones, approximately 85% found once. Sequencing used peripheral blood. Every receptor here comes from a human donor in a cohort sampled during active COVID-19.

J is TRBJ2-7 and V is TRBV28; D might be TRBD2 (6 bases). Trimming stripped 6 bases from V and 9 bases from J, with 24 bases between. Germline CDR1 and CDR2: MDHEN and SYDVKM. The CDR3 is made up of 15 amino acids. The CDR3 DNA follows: TGTGCCAGCAGCCCATTGGGGGGAGGCGGGTGGAGGCAGTACTTC. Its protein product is CASSPLGGGGWRQYF.

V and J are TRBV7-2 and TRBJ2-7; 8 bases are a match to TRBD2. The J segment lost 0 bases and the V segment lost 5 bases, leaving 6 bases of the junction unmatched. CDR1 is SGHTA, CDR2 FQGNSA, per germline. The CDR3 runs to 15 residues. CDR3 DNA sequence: TGTGCCAGCAGCCCTTCCAGCGGGAGCTCCTACGAGCAGTACTTC. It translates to CASSPSSGSSYEQYF.

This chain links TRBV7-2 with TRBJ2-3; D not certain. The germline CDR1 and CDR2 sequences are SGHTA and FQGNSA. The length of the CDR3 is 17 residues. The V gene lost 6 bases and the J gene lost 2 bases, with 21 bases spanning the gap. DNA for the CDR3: TGTGCCAGCAGTCCCTCTCGGGTCACTACATCCACAGATACGCAGTATTTT. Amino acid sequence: CASSPSRVTTSTDTQYF.

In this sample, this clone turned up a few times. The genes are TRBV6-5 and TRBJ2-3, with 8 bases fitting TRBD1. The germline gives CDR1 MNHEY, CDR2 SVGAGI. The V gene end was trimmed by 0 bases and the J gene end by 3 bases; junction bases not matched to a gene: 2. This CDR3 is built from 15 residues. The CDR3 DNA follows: TGTGCCAGCAGTTACTCCGGACAGGGAACAGATACGCAGTATTTT. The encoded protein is CASSYSGQGTDTQYF.

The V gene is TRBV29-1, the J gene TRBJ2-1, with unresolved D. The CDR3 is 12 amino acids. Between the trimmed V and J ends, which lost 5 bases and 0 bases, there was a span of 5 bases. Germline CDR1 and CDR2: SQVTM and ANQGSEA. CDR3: CSVLLSYNEQFF. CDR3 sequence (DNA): TGCAGCGTTCTACTCTCCTACAATGAGCAGTTCTTC.

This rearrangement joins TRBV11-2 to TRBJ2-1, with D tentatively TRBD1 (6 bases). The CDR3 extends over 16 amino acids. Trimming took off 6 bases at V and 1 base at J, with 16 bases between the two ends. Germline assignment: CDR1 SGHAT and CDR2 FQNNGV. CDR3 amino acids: CASSVFWDNSYNEQFF. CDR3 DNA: TGTGCCAGCAGTGTATTCTGGGACAATTCCTACAATGAGCAGTTCTTC.

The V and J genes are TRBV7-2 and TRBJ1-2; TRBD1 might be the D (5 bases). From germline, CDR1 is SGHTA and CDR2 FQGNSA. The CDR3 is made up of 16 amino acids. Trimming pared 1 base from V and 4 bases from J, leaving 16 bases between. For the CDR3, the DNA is TGTGCCAGCAGCTTAGACAGGAACGGCTACCTCTATGGCTACACCTTC. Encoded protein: CASSLDRNGYLYGYTF.

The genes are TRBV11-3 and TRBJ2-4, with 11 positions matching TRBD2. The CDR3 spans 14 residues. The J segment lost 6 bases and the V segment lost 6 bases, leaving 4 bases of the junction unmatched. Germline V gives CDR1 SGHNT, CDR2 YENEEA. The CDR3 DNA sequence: TGTGCCAGCAGTCGCGGGACTAGCGGAAACATTCAGTACTTC. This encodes CASSRGTSGNIQYF. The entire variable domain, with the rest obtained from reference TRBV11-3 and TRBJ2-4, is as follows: EAGVVQSPRYKIIEKKQPVAFWCNPISGHNTLYWYLQNLGQGPELLIRYENEEAVDDSQLPKDRFSAERLKGVDSTLKIQPAELGDSAVYLCASSRGTSGNIQYFGAGTRLSVL.

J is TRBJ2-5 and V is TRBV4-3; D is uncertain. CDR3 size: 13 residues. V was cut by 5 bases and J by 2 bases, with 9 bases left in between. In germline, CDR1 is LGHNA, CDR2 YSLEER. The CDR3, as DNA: TGCGCCAGCAGCGTGAGGCCTCAAGAGACCCAGTACTTC. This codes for CASSVRPQETQYF.

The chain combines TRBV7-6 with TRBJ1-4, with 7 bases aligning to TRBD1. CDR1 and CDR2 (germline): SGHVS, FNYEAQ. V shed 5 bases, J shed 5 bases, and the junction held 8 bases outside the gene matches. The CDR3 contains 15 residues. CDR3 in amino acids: CASSRSGQSNEKLFF. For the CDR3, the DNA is TGTGCCAGCAGCCGTTCGGGACAGTCGAATGAAAAACTGTTTTTT. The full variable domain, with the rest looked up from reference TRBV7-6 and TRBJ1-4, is GAGVSQSPRYKVTKRGQDVALRCDPISGHVSLYWYRQALGQGPEFLTYFNYEAQQDKSGLPNDRFSAERPEGSISTLTIQRTEQRDSAMYRCASSRSGQSNEKLFFGSGTQLSVL.

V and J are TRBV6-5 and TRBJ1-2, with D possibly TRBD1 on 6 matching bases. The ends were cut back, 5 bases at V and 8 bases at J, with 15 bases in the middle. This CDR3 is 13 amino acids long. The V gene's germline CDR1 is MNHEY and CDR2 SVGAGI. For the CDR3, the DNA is TGTGCCAGCAGTACCAGGGGATTGGGAGGCTACACCTTC. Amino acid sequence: CASSTRGLGGYTF.

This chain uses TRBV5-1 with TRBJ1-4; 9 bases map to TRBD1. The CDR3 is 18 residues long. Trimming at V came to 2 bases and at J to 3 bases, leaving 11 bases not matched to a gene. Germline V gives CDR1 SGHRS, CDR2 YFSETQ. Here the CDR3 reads CASSFVPGTGYANEKLFF. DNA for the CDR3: TGCGCCAGCAGCTTCGTTCCCGGGACAGGGTATGCTAATGAAAAACTGTTTTTT.

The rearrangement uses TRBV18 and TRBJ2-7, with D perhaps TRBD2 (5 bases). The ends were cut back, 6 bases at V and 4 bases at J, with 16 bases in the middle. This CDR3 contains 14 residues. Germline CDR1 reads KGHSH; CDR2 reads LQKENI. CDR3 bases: TGTGCCAGCTCCCAAAACGGGGAATCGTACGAGCAGTACTTC. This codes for CASSQNGESYEQYF.

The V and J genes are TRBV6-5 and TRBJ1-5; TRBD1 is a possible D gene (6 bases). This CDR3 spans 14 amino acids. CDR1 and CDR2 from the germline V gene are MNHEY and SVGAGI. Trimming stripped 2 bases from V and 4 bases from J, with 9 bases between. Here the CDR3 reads CASSYLRGNQPQHF. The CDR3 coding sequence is TGTGCCAGCAGTTACCTCAGGGGTAATCAGCCCCAGCATTTT.

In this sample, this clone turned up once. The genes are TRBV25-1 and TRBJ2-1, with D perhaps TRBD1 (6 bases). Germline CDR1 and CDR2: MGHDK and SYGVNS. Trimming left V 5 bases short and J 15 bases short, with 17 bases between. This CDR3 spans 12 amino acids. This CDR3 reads CASSRHAGDPFF. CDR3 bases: TGTGCCAGCAGTCGCCATGCAGGGGATCCGTTCTTC.

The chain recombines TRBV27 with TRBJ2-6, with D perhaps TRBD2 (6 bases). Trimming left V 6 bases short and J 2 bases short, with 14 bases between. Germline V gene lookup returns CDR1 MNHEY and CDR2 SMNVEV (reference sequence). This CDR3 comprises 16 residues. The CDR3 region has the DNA TGTGCCAGCAGGTTCTACGGGAGCACTGGGGCCAACGTCCTGACTTTC. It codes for CASRFYGSTGANVLTF.

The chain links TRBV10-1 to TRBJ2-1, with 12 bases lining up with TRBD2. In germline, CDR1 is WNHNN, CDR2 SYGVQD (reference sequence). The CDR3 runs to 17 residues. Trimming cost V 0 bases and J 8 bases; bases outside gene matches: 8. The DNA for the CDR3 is TGCGCCAGCAGTGAGTCGAGACTAGCGGGAGTTGGCGATGAGCAGTTCTTC. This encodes CASSESRLAGVGDEQFF.

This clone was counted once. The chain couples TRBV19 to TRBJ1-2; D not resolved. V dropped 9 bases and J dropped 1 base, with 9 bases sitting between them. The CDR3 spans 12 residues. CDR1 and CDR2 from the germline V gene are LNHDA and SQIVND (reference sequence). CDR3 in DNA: TGTGCCAGCGCAGAGGTTAACTATGGCTACACCTTC. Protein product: CASAEVNYGYTF.

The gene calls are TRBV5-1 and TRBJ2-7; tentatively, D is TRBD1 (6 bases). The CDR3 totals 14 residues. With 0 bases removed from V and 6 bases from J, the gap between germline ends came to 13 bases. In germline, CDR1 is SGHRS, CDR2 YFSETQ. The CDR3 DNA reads TGCGCCAGCAGCTTGGGACAGGATTGGGGCGAGCAGTACTTC. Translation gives CASSLGQDWGEQYF.

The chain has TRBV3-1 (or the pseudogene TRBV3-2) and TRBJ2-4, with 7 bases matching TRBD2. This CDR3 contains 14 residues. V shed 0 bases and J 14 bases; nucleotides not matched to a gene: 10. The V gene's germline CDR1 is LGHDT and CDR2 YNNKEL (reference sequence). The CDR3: CASSQDTSARTKYF. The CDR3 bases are TGTGCCAGCAGCCAAGACACTAGCGCGAGAACAAAGTACTTC.

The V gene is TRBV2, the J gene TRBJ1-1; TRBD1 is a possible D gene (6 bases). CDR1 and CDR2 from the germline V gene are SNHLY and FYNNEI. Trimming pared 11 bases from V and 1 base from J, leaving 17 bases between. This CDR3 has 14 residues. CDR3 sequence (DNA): TGTGCCCTCAAAGAGCGGGGGCCGAACACTGAAGCTTTCTTT. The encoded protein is CALKERGPNTEAFF.

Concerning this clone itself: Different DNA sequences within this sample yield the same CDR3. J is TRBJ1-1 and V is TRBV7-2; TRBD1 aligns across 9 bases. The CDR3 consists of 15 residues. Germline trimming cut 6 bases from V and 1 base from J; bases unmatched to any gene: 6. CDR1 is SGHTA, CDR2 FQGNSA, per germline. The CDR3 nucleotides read TGTGCCAGCAGATTGGACAGGGGTAGGAACACTGAAGCTTTCTTT. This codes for CASRLDRGRNTEAFF. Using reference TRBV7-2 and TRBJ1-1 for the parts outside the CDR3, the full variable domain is GAGVSQSPSNKVTEKGKDVELRCDPISGHTALYWYRQSLGQGLEFLIYFQGNSAPDKSGLPSDRFSAERTGGSVSTLTIQRTQQEDSAVYLCASRLDRGRNTEAFFGQGTRLTVV.

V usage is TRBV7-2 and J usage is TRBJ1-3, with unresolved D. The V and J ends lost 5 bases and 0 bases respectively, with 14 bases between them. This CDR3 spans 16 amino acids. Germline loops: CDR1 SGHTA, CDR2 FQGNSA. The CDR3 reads CASSPHQTGSGNTIYF. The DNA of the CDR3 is TGTGCCAGCAGCCCGCACCAGACGGGCTCTGGAAACACCATATATTTT.

In DNA, the CDR3 is TGCGCCAGCAGCTTAGCTACAGGGGGCGGCACTGAAGCTTTCTTT. It specifies CASSLATGGGTEAFF. This chain joins TRBV5-1 and TRBJ1-1; 9 bases fit TRBD1. The CDR3 loop spans 15 amino acids. The V gene's germline CDR1 is SGHRS and CDR2 YFSETQ. Germline trimming cut 2 bases from V and 4 bases from J; bases unmatched to any gene: 6.

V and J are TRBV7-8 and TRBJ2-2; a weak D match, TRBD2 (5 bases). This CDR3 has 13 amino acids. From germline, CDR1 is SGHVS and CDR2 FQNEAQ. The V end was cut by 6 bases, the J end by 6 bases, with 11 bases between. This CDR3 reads CASRFIGAGELFF. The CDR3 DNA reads TGTGCCAGCAGATTCATCGGGGCCGGGGAGCTGTTTTTT.